These T cell receptor beta chains were read from a single sample in a study of blood T cell repertoires in COVID-19. TCRdb's table, derived via immunoSEQ multiplex PCR, lists solely in-frame clones and lacks some. The sample has some 97,000 clones; 80% to 95% are singletons. The sequencing input was peripheral blood. The receptors derive from a man aged 55 to 70 with acute or convalescent COVID-19. The CDR3 runs from the conserved cysteine through the conserved F or W. D genes are given only for firm matches. The size of a clone is reported for some rows only, either as once, few or many, or as a class for expanded clones.

D	V	size	J	DNA	CDR3
TRBD2	TRBV30	NA	TRBJ2-2	TGTGCCTGGAGGGTTAGCGGGAGCTGGACCGGGGAGCTGTTTTTT	CAWRVSGSWTGELFF
NA	TRBV27	NA	TRBJ2-7	TGTGCCAGCAGGACACGGGACTACGAGCAGTACTTC	CASRTRDYEQYF
NA	TRBV5-1	NA	TRBJ2-3	TGCGCCAGCAGCCAGGAGGATATGGCCACAGATACGCAGTATTTT	CASSQEDMATDTQYF
TRBD2	TRBV14	NA	TRBJ2-2	TGTGCCAGCAGCCAAGGAGCGGGAGGAACCGGGGAGCTGTTTTTT	CASSQGAGGTGELFF
TRBD2	TRBV3-1/TRBV3-2	NA	TRBJ2-1	TGTGCCAGCAGCCAAGATTTACCTAGCGGGAGGACGGATGAGCAGTTCTTC	CASSQDLPSGRTDEQFF
TRBD2	TRBV28	NA	TRBJ2-2	TGTGCCAGCAGTTTAGTGACTAGCGGGACCGGGGAGCTGTTTTTT	CASSLVTSGTGELFF
NA	TRBV14	NA	TRBJ2-5	TGTGCCAGCAGCCAAGGGTTGAGGTTTGAAGGAGAGACCCAGTACTTC	CASSQGLRFEGETQYF
NA	TRBV5-1	once	TRBJ1-3	TGCGCCAGCAGCTCCCAGGGCGGGGGGAGCTCTGGAAACACCATATATTTT	CASSSQGGGSSGNTIYF
NA	TRBV6-5	NA	TRBJ1-6	TGTGCCAGCAGCGGTCTATTGGATTCACCCCTCCACTTT	CASSGLLDSPLHF
NA	TRBV11-1	few	TRBJ1-6	TGTGCCAGCTCTCGTACAGGGAATAATTCACCCCTCCACTTT	CASSRTGNNSPLHF
NA	TRBV24-1	NA	TRBJ1-5	TGTGCCACCAGTGATGCCGGGACAAGTAGCAATCAGCCCCAGCATTTT	CATSDAGTSSNQPQHF
NA	TRBV7-9	once	TRBJ2-1	TGTGCCAGCAGCTCCCTAGGGGGGGCTTCCTACAATGAGCAGTTCTTC	CASSSLGGASYNEQFF
NA	TRBV9	NA	TRBJ1-4	TGTGCCAGCAGCTTCTCCCCGGTTGGGGCAGAAAAACTGTTTTTT	CASSFSPVGAEKLFF
TRBD1	TRBV5-1	NA	TRBJ1-5	TGCGCCAGCAGCTTACAACCAACAGGGGAGAGCAATCAGCCCCAGCATTTT	CASSLQPTGESNQPQHF
NA	TRBV21-1	NA	TRBJ1-6	TGTGCCAGCGGAGACAGGGGAAATTCACCCCTCCACTTT	CASGDRGNSPLHF
TRBD2	TRBV2	NA	TRBJ2-7	TGTGCCAGCAGTGGACTAGCGGGGCTCTCCTACGAGCAGTACTTC	CASSGLAGLSYEQYF
NA	TRBV7-9	NA	TRBJ2-1	TGTGCCAGCAGCTTATCGGGAACTGTCTACAATGAGCAGTTCTTC	CASSLSGTVYNEQFF
NA	TRBV5-1	once	TRBJ2-1	TGCGCCAGCAGCTTGATTCTCGGGAATGAGCAGTTCTTC	CASSLILGNEQFF
NA	TRBV5-4	NA	TRBJ2-3	TGTGCCAGCAGCTACCCGTTAACTACAGATACGCAGTATTTT	CASSYPLTTDTQYF
TRBD2	TRBV19	NA	TRBJ2-3	TGTGCCAGTAGTATGGGACTAGCGGGGGATACAGATACGCAGTATTTT	CASSMGLAGDTDTQYF
TRBD1	TRBV6-5	NA	TRBJ2-7	TGTGCCAGCGGGTACGGGACAGGGGCCGCCGAGCAGTACTTC	CASGYGTGAAEQYF
TRBD1	TRBV11-2	NA	TRBJ1-2	TGTGCCAGCAGCTTAGGACAGGGCGGGGGCTACACCTTC	CASSLGQGGGYTF
TRBD1	TRBV6-5	few	TRBJ1-5	TGTGCCAGCAGTCCGGGACAGTGGGGTAATCAGCCCCAGCATTTT	CASSPGQWGNQPQHF
NA	TRBV6-2/TRBV6-3	NA	TRBJ1-1	TGTGCCAGCAGTTTCAACCCCGGGGGAGTACCCCGCGAAGCTTTCTTT	CASSFNPGGVPREAFF
NA	TRBV6-6	once	TRBJ2-4	TGTGCCAGCAGTCTCGGTAACATTCAGTACTTC	CASSLGNIQYF
TRBD2	TRBV27	NA	TRBJ2-7	TGTGCCAGCAGGAAACTAGCGGGAGAGTCGTACGAGCAGTACTTC	CASRKLAGESYEQYF
TRBD1	TRBV19	once	TRBJ2-1	TGTGCCAGTAGCTCTCGGACAGGCAATGAGCAGTTCTTC	CASSSRTGNEQFF